A single T cell receptor (beta chain) is shown here with its context. The antigen is unknown. This entry belongs to a study of shared clonotypes between healthy human individuals. Across the study: Per donor, CD8 memory used one plate, CD8 naive used two, CD4 memory used three and CD4 naive used three.

Sequencing was performed with immunoSEQ multiplex PCR; in TCRdb, only in-frame clones are kept and a portion is missing. The sample shows roughly 500,000 clones, approximately 95% of them seen only once. The CDR3 length is 13 residues. Germline V lookup: CDR1 MDHEN, CDR2 SYDVKM. Study results and limitations: Specimens sampled were limited to blood, with tissue repertoires likely differing.

Material: naive CD4+ T cells sorted from blood. Subset denoted: CD45RA+ positively selected. The source is a young woman in good health. The gene calls are TRBV28 and TRBJ2-5; possible D gene TRBD1, 5 bases. Near its end, the DNA agrees better with TRBJ2-7, so the J call may be wrong. CDR3 loop: CASSTDSSYEQYF. The CDR3 DNA reads as TGTGCCAGCAGCACCGACAGCTCCTACGAGCAGTACTTC.